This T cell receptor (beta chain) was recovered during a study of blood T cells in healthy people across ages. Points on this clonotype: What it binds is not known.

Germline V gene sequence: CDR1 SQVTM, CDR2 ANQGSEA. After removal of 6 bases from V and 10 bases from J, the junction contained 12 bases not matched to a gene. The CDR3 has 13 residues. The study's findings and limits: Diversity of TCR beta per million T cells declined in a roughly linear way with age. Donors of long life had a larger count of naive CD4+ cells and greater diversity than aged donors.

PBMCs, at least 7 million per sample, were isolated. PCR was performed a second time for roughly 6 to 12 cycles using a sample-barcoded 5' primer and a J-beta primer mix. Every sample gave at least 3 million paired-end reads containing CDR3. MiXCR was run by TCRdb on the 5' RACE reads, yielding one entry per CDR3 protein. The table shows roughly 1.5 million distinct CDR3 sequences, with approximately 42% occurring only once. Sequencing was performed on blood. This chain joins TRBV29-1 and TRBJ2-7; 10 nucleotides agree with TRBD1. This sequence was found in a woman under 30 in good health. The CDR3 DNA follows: TGCAGCGTGGAGGGACAGGGGCCAGTGGCCCAGTACTTC. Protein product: CSVEGQGPVAQYF.